The rows below give T cell receptor beta chains drawn from one sample of a study of blood T cell repertoires in COVID-19. Data came from immunoSEQ multiplex PCR; TCRdb stores just in-frame clones and leaves some out. In the table there are about 200,000 clones, around 80% of which are singletons. Sequenced sample: peripheral blood. All receptors derive from a human donor with acute or convalescent COVID-19. The donor label of this sample is uncertain. Both conserved end residues are part of each CDR3. A D gene is named only where the DNA matches it firmly. Size is stated for part of the rows, as once, few or many counts, or as a class when the clone is expanded.

length,D,J,V,size,DNA,CDR3
16,TRBD2,TRBJ2-3,TRBV5-1,NA,TGCGCCAGCAGCTTGAGGGCTAGCGGGAGTTCAGATACGCAGTATTTT,CASSLRASGSSDTQYF
11,TRBD1,TRBJ1-1,TRBV20-1,NA,TGCAGTGCCCTGGACAGGGTGGAAGCTTTCTTT,CSALDRVEAFF
17,TRBD2,TRBJ2-1,TRBV6-1,NA,TGTGCCAGCAGTGAAGTACCGGGACTAGTGAGCCACAATGAGCAGTTCTTC,CASSEVPGLVSHNEQFF
13,TRBD2,TRBJ2-1,TRBV30,NA,TGTGCCTGGAGTTCCGGACTAGGGCTAGAGCAGTTCTTC,CAWSSGLGLEQFF
15,TRBD2,TRBJ2-7,TRBV27,NA,TGTGCCAGCAGTTTATTAACTAGCGGATCCAACGAGCAGTACTTC,CASSLLTSGSNEQYF
16,TRBD1,TRBJ2-7,TRBV11-2,once,TGTGCCAGCAGCTTAGAGGGACAGGGGGCGTATTACGAGCAGTACTTC,CASSLEGQGAYYEQYF
16,TRBD1,TRBJ2-7,TRBV27,NA,TGTGCCAGCAGTTTATATGGGACAGGGGGCGTCTACGAGCAGTACTTC,CASSLYGTGGVYEQYF
14,TRBD2,TRBJ2-7,TRBV6-5,NA,TGTGCCAGCCTTGTCGGGGGGAATCTGTACGAGCAGTACTTC,CASLVGGNLYEQYF
14,TRBD2,TRBJ2-3,TRBV30,NA,TGTGCCTGGAGTCGGGGGGGGGTCACAGATACGCAGTATTTT,CAWSRGGVTDTQYF
15,TRBD1,TRBJ2-5,TRBV2,NA,TGTGCCAGCAGGGGGGGACAGGGAAGGGGAGAGACCCAGTACTTC,CASRGGQGRGETQYF
17,NA,TRBJ2-3,TRBV5-1,NA,TGCGCCAGCAGCTTGGGGGTAAGATTTACAGGCACAGATACGCAGTATTTT,CASSLGVRFTGTDTQYF
13,TRBD1,TRBJ1-2,TRBV5-4,NA,TGTGCCAGTGGGACAGGGGGCAAGGATGGCTACACCTTC,CASGTGGKDGYTF
15,TRBD1,TRBJ2-3,TRBV5-1,NA,TGCGCCAGCAGCAATGGACAGGGGAGCACAGATACGCAGTATTTT,CASSNGQGSTDTQYF
14,NA,TRBJ2-2,TRBV27,NA,TGTGCCAGCAGTACAGGGTTGAACACCGGGGAGCTGTTTTTT,CASSTGLNTGELFF
15,NA,TRBJ2-2,TRBV4-3,few,TGCGCCAGCAGCCAACTTAGCGGCAACACCGGGGAGCTGTTTTTT,CASSQLSGNTGELFF
13,NA,TRBJ2-1,TRBV11-2,NA,TGTGCCAGCAGCTTAGTTTCGTACAATGAGCAGTTCTTC,CASSLVSYNEQFF
15,NA,TRBJ1-1,TRBV28,NA,TGTGCCAGCAGTCCCTACAGGGCTCCGAACACTGAAGCTTTCTTT,CASSPYRAPNTEAFF
17,TRBD1,TRBJ1-3,TRBV18,NA,TGTGCCAGCTCACCACCGAGCCAGGGGGCATCTGGAAACACCATATATTTT,CASSPPSQGASGNTIYF
12,NA,TRBJ1-2,TRBV6-2/TRBV6-3,NA,TGTGCCAGCAGTTACAGGCAGGGAAGCTACACCTTC,CASSYRQGSYTF
16,NA,TRBJ2-7,TRBV7-8,NA,TGTGCCAGCAGCCGGAGGCAGGGCAGGAGCTCCTACGAGCAGTACTTC,CASSRRQGRSSYEQYF
15,TRBD2,TRBJ2-1,TRBV9,NA,TGTGCCAGCAGCCCCGGGACTAGCGGATACAATGAGCAGTTCTTC,CASSPGTSGYNEQFF
15,TRBD1,TRBJ2-2,TRBV3-1/TRBV3-2,few,TGTGCCAGCAGCCTGGGACAGGGGAACACCGGGGAGCTGTTTTTT,CASSLGQGNTGELFF
13,TRBD2,TRBJ2-4,TRBV2,NA,TGTGCCAGCAGTGGAGGACTAGAAGTGATTCAGTACTTC,CASSGGLEVIQYF
12,NA,TRBJ2-1,TRBV27,NA,TGTGCCAGCAGTGACGGGTACAATGAGCAGTTCTTC,CASSDGYNEQFF
15,TRBD1,TRBJ2-5,TRBV3-1/TRBV3-2,NA,TGTGCCAGCAGCCACCTTCCCGGACAGGCTGAGACCCAGTACTTC,CASSHLPGQAETQYF
14,TRBD1,TRBJ1-4,TRBV5-4,NA,TGTGCCAGCAGCCTCGACAGGGGGAATGAAAAACTGTTTTTT,CASSLDRGNEKLFF
14,NA,TRBJ1-2,TRBV4-1,NA,TGCGCCAGCAGCCAAGAGGACAGAGACTATGGCTACACCTTC,CASSQEDRDYGYTF
13,NA,TRBJ1-1,TRBV6-5,NA,TGTGCCAGCAGTTACTCAGGGCAGGGCCGGGCTTTCTTT,CASSYSGQGRAFF
17,NA,TRBJ1-5,TRBV6-6,NA,TGTGCCAGCAGTCCGGAAACAGGCCTCCTTAGCAATCAGCCCCAGCATTTT,CASSPETGLLSNQPQHF
14,NA,TRBJ1-2,TRBV5-1,NA,TGCGCCAGCAGCCAGATGGGGCTAAACTATGGCTACACCTTC,CASSQMGLNYGYTF
16,TRBD2,TRBJ2-2,TRBV5-4,NA,TGTGCCAGCAGTCAAGGACTAGCGGGAAACACCGGGGAGCTGTTTTTT,CASSQGLAGNTGELFF
15,TRBD2,TRBJ2-3,TRBV5-1,NA,TGCGCCAGCAGCTTGGCCGTAGCGGGAGTAGATACGCAGTATTTT,CASSLAVAGVDTQYF
14,NA,TRBJ2-7,TRBV15,NA,TGTGCCACCAGCACCCCTCGACTCTTTTACGAGCAGTACTTC,CATSTPRLFYEQYF
12,TRBD2,TRBJ2-1,TRBV12-3/TRBV12-4,few,TGTGCCAGCAGCCGGGACGGCGGGAGGGGGTTCTTC,CASSRDGGRGFF
16,NA,TRBJ2-4,TRBV7-3,medium-sized,TGTGCCAGCAGCTTAAACGGTGAGATGGGCCCAAACATTCAGTACTTC,CASSLNGEMGPNIQYF
15,TRBD2,TRBJ2-3,TRBV25-1,NA,TGTGCCAGCAGTTCTTCCGGGACTAGCTCAGATACGCAGTATTTT,CASSSSGTSSDTQYF
15,NA,TRBJ1-5,TRBV10-3,once,TGTGCCATCAGTGAGTCGAGGGGGGGCTTTCAGCCCCAGCATTTT,CAISESRGGFQPQHF